The source of this T cell receptor beta chain is a study of blood T cell repertoires in COVID-19. This table comes from immunoSEQ multiplex PCR, and its TCRdb copy is limited to in-frame clones, with some not included. This sample has 70,000 or so clones; 60% to 85% occur once, and the top ten carry about 25%. This CDR3 region has 13 residues. Germline CDR1 reads LNHNV; CDR2 reads YYDKDF (reference sequence). V was pared by 5 bases and J by 5 bases, with 12 bases between. The chain uses TRBV15 and TRBJ1-1; TRBD1 is a possible D gene (5 bases). This TCR was recovered from a human donor in a cohort sampled during active COVID-19. The specimen was peripheral blood. The CDR3: CATSGGIGTEAFF. CDR3 sequence (DNA): TGTGCCACCAGCGGGGGGATCGGTACTGAAGCTTTCTTT.